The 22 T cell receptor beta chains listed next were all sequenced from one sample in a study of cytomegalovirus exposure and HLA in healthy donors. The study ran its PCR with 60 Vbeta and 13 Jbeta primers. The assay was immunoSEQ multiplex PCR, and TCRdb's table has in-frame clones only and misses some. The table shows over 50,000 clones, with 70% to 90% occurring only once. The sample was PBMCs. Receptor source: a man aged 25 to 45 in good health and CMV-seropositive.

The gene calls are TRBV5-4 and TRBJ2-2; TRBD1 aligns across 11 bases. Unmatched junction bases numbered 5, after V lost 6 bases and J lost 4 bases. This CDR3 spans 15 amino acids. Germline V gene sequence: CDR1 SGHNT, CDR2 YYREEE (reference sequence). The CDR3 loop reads CASTPGTGGTGELFF. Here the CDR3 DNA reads TGTGCCAGCACCCCCGGGACAGGGGGCACCGGGGAGCTGTTTTTT.

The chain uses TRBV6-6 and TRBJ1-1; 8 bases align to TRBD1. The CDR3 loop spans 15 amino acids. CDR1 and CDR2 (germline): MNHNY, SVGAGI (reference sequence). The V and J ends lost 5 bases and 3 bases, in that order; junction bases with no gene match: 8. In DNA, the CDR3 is TGTGCCAGCAGTAGGCAGGGGGCGCGTCACACTGAAGCTTTCTTT. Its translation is CASSRQGARHTEAFF.

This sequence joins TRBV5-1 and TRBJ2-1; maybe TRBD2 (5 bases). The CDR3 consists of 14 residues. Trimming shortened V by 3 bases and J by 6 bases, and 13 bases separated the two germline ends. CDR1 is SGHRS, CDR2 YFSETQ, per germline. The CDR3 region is CASSWVSDSNEQFF. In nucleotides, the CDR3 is TGCGCCAGCAGCTGGGTGTCGGACTCCAATGAGCAGTTCTTC.

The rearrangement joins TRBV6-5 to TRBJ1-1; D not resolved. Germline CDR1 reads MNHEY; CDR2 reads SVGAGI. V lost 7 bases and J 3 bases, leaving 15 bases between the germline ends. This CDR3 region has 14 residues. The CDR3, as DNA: TGTGCCAGCACCGAGTTTGGTGTTGACACTGAAGCTTTCTTT. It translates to CASTEFGVDTEAFF.

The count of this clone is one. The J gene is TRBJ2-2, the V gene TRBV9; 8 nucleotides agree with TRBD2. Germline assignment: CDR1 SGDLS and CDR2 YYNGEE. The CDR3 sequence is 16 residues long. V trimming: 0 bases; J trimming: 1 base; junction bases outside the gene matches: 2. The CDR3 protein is CASSVDSGRNTGELFF. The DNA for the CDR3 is TGTGCCAGCAGCGTAGACAGCGGGAGGAACACCGGGGAGCTGTTTTTT.

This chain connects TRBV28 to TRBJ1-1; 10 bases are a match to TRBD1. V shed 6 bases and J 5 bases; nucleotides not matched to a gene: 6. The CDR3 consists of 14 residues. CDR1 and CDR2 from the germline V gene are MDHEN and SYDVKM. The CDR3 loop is CASRGRQGATEAFF. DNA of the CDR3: TGTGCCAGCAGAGGTCGACAGGGGGCAACTGAAGCTTTCTTT.

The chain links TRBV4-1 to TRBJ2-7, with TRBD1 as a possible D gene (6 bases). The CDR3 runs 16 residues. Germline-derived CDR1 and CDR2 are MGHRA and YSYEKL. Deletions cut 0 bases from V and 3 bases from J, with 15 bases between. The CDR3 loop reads CASSQERGSPFYEQYF. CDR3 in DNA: TGCGCCAGCAGCCAAGAAAGGGGGAGCCCATTCTACGAGCAGTACTTC.

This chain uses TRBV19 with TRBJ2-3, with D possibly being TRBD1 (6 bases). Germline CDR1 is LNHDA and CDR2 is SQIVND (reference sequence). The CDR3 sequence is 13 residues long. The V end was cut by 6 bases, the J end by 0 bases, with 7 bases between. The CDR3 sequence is CASSGQSTDTQYF. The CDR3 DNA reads TGTGCCAGTAGCGGACAGAGCACAGATACGCAGTATTTT.

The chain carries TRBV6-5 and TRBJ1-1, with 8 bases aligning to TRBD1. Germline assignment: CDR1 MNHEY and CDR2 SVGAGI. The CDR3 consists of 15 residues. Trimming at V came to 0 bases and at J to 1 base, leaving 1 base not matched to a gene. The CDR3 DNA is TGTGCCAGCAGTTACTCCGGGACAGGGAACACTGAAGCTTTCTTT. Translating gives CASSYSGTGNTEAFF.

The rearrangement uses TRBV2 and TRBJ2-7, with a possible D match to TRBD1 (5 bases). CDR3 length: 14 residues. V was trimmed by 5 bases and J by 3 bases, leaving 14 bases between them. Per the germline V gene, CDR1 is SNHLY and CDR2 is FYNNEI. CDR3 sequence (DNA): TGTGCCAGCAGTTGGGGCCGGGCTCACTACGAGCAGTACTTC. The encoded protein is CASSWGRAHYEQYF.

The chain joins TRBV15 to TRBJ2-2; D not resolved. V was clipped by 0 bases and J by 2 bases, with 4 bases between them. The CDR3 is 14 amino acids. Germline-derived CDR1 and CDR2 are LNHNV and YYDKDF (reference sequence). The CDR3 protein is CATSRDLNTGELFF. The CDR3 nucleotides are TGTGCCACCAGCAGAGATCTAAACACCGGGGAGCTGTTTTTT.

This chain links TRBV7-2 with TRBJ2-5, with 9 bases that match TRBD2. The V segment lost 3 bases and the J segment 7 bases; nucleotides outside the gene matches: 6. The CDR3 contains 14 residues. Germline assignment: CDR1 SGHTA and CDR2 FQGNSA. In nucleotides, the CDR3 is TGTGCCAGCAGCTTCTCTTCTAGCGGGGCGACCCAGTACTTC. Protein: CASSFSSSGATQYF.

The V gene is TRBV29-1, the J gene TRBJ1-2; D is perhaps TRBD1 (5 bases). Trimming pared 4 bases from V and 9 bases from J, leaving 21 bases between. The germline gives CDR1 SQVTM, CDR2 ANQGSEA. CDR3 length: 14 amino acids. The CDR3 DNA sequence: TGCAGCGTTGGCCCGAAGGGGCCGTCGGTAAGCTACACCTTC. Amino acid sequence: CSVGPKGPSVSYTF.

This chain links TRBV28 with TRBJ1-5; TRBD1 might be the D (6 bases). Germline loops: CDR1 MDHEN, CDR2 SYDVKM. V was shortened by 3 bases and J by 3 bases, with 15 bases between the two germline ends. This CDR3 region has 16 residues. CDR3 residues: CASSLAAGAYNQPQHF. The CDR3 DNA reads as TGTGCCAGCAGTTTGGCCGCAGGGGCCTACAATCAGCCCCAGCATTTT. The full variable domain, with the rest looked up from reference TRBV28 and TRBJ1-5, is DVKVTQSSRYLVKRTGEKVFLECVQDMDHENMFWYRQDPGLGLRLIYFSYDVKMKEKGDIPEGYSVSREKKERFSLILESASTNQTSMYLCASSLAAGAYNQPQHFGDGTRLSIL.

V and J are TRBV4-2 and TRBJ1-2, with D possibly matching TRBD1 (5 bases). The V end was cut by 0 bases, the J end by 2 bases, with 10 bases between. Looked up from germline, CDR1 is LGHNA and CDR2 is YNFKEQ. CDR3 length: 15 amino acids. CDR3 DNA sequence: TGTGCCAGCAGCCAAGAGACAGCTACAAACTATGGCTACACCTTC. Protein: CASSQETATNYGYTF.

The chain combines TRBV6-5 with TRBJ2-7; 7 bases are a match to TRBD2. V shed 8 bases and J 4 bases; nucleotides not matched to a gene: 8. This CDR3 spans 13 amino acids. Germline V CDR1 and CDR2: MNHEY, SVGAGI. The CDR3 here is CASLGGSVYEQYF. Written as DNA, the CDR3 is TGTGCCAGCTTGGGGGGGAGCGTTTACGAGCAGTACTTC.

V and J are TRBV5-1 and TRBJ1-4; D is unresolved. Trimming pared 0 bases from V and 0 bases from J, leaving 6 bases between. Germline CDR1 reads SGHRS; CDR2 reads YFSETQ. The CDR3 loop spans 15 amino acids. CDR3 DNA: TGCGCCAGCAGCTTGGGAGGCTCAACTAATGAAAAACTGTTTTTT. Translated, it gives CASSLGGSTNEKLFF.

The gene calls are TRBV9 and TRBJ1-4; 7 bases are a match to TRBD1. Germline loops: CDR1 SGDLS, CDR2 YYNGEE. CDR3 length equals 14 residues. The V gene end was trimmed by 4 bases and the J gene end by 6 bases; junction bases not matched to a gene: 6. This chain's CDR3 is CASSFTGTDEKLFF. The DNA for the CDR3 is TGTGCCAGCAGCTTCACCGGGACAGATGAAAAACTGTTTTTT. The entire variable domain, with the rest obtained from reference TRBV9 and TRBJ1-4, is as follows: DSGVTQTPKHLITATGQRVTLRCSPRSGDLSVYWYQQSLDQGLQFLIQYYNGEERAKGNILERFSAQQFPDLHSELNLSSLELGDSALYFCASSFTGTDEKLFFGSGTQLSVL.

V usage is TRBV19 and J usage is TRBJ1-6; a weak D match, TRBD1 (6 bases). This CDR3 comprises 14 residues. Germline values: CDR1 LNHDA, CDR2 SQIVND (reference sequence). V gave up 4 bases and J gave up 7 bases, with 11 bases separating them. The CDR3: CASSTLDRNSPLHF. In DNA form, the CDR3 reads TGTGCCAGTAGTACCTTGGACAGAAATTCACCCCTCCACTTT.

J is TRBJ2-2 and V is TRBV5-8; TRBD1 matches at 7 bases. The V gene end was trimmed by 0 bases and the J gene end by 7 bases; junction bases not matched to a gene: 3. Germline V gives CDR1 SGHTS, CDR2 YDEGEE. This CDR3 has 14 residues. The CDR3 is CASSLEGQLGELFF. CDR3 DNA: TGTGCCAGCAGCTTGGAGGGACAGCTCGGGGAGCTGTTTTTT.

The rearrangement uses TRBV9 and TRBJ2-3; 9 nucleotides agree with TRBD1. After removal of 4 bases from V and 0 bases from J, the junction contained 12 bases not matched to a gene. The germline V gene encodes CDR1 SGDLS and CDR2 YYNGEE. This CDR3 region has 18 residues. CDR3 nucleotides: TGTGCCAGCAGCTTGAGGACAGGGGCGTTATCTAGCACAGATACGCAGTATTTT. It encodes CASSLRTGALSSTDTQYF.

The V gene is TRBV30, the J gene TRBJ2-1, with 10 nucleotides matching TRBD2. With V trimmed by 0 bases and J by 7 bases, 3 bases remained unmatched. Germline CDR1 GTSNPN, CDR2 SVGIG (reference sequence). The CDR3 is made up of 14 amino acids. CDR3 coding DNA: TGTGCCTGGAGTGTACTAGCGGGAATAAATGAGCAGTTCTTC. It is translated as CAWSVLAGINEQFF.